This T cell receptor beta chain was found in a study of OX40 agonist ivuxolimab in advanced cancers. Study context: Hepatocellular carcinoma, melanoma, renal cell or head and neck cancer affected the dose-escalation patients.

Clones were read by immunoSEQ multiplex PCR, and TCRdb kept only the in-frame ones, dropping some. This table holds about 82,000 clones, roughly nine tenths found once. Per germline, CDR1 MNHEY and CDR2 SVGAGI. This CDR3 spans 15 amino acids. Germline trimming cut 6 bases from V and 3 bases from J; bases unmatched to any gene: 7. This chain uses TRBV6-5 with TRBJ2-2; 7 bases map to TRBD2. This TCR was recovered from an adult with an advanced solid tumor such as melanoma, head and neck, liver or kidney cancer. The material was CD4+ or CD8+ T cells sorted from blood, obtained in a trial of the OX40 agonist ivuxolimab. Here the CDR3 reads CASSRSGYDTGELFF. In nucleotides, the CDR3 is TGTGCCAGCAGCCGTAGCGGGTACGACACCGGGGAGCTGTTTTTT.